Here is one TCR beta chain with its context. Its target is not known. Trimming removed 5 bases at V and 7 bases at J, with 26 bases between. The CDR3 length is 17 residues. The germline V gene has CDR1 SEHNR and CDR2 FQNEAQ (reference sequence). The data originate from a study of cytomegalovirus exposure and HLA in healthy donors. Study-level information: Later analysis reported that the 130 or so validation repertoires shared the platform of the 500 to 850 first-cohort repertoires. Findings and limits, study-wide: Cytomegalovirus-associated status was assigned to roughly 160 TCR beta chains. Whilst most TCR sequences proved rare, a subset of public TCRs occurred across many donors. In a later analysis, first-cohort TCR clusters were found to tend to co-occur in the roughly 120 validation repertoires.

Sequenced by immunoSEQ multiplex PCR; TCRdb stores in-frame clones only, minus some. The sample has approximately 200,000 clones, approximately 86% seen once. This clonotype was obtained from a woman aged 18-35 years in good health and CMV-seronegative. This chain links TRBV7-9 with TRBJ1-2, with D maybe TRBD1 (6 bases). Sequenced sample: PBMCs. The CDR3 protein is CASSRPHLDTGSAGYTF. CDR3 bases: TGTGCCAGCAGCCGCCCCCATTTAGATACAGGGTCGGCTGGCTACACCTTC.